The 30 T cell receptor beta chains presented below share a single source sample, sequenced in a study of T cell repertoires in cytomegalovirus infection. TCRdb itself ran the reads through MiXCR, one entry per CDR3 protein. The sample lists about 830,000 distinct CDR3 sequences, less than 35% occurring once. These receptors' targets are unknown. Sample: cultured CD8+ T cells from PBMCs, taken from culture after CMV antigen stimulation. Receptors were obtained from a human donor in good health (CMV status not recorded). Some clones in this sample may be carry-over from other donors' samples.

The sample holds a few counts of this clonotype. CDR3 in amino acids: CASSYPGTGTGYTF. The CDR3, as DNA: TGTGCCAGCAGTTACCCCGGGACAGGGACTGGCTACACCTTC. The chain combines TRBV6-2 or TRBV6-3 with TRBJ1-2; 9 bases line up with TRBD1. The CDR3 runs 14 residues. Germline CDR1 reads MNHEY; CDR2 reads SVGEGT. V was pared by 2 bases and J by 7 bases, with 5 bases of the junction left unmatched.

V and J are TRBV7-3 and TRBJ2-3, with 10 positions matching TRBD1. V was pared by 5 bases and J by 2 bases, with 10 bases of the junction left unmatched. The CDR3 consists of 17 residues. From germline, CDR1 is SGHTA and CDR2 FQGTGA. CDR3 nucleotide sequence: TGTGCCAGCAGCCCACGGACAGGGGGGCCTTTCACAGATACGCAGTATTTT. This codes for CASSPRTGGPFTDTQYF. The full variable domain, with the rest looked up from reference TRBV7-3 and TRBJ2-3, is GAGVSQTPSNKVTEKGKYVELRCDPISGHTALYWYRQSLGQGPEFLIYFQGTGAADDSGLPNDRFFAVRPEGSVSTLKIQRTERGDSAVYLCASSPRTGGPFTDTQYFGPGTRLTVL.

V gene TRBV27 combines with J gene TRBJ1-5, with D possibly TRBD1 on 5 matching bases. V was pared by 6 bases and J by 4 bases, with 13 bases between. This CDR3 region has 14 residues. Germline values: CDR1 MNHEY, CDR2 SMNVEV (reference sequence). The chain's CDR3 is CASSRRVENQPQHF. The CDR3, as DNA: TGTGCCAGCAGCCGCAGGGTTGAGAATCAGCCCCAGCATTTT.

CDR3 DNA sequence: TGTGCCAGCAGCTTAGGGATCGGCGGCTATGGCTACACCTTC. This codes for CASSLGIGGYGYTF. This sequence joins TRBV7-8 and TRBJ1-2; D remains ambiguous. Between the trimmed V and J ends, which lost 1 base and 4 bases, there was a span of 10 bases. CDR1 is SGHVS and CDR2 is FQNEAQ in the germline V gene. The CDR3 is 14 amino acids. The complete variable domain, with remaining parts taken from reference TRBV7-8 and TRBJ1-2, reads GAGVSQSPRYKVAKRGQDVALRCDPISGHVSLFWYQQALGQGPEFLTYFQNEAQLDKSGLPSDRFFAERPEGSVSTLKIQRTQQEDSAVYLCASSLGIGGYGYTFGSGTRLTVV.

This clonotype was recorded only once. The rearrangement uses TRBV5-6 and TRBJ1-1, with 10 bases aligning to TRBD1. Germline V gene data show CDR1 as SGHDT and CDR2 as YYEEEE. J gave up 0 bases and V 0 bases, and 2 bases lay outside the gene matches. CDR3 length: 16 residues. As DNA, the CDR3 is TGTGCCAGCAGCTTGGCGGGACAGGGGATGAACACTGAAGCTTTCTTT. The encoded protein is CASSLAGQGMNTEAFF.

This clonotype was observed once. The V call is TRBV28, the J call TRBJ1-1; the D gene is possibly TRBD1 (5 bases). CDR1 is MDHEN and CDR2 is SYDVKM in the germline V gene. V shed 3 bases and J shed 8 bases, with 10 bases lying between them. The CDR3 sequence is 12 residues long. CDR3 protein: CASSFGAREAFF. In DNA form, the CDR3 reads TGTGCCAGCAGTTTTGGGGCAAGGGAAGCTTTCTTT. Using reference TRBV28 and TRBJ1-1 for the parts outside the CDR3, the full variable domain is DVKVTQSSRYLVKRTGEKVFLECVQDMDHENMFWYRQDPGLGLRLIYFSYDVKMKEKGDIPEGYSVSREKKERFSLILESASTNQTSMYLCASSFGAREAFFGQGTRLTVV.

The CDR3 DNA reads TGTGCCAGCAGCTCCCAAAAAGCGGTAGCGGATGAGCAGTTCTTC. Protein: CASSSQKAVADEQFF. The chain employs TRBV7-9 and TRBJ2-1, with a possible D match to TRBD2 (6 bases). Deletions cut 4 bases from V and 8 bases from J, with 18 bases between. This CDR3 comprises 15 residues. The germline V gene has CDR1 SEHNR and CDR2 FQNEAQ (reference sequence).

This clonotype was counted only a few times. The chain combines TRBV7-6 with TRBJ1-1; 10 nucleotides agree with TRBD1. The germline V gene has CDR1 SGHVS and CDR2 FNYEAQ. CDR3 length equals 15 residues. With V trimmed by 5 bases and J by 11 bases, 14 bases remained unmatched. CDR3 sequence reads: CASSQSRTGGSVAFF. The CDR3 DNA follows: TGTGCCAGCAGCCAAAGCCGGACAGGGGGATCGGTCGCTTTCTTT.

This clonotype was recorded at least ten times. The V and J genes are TRBV7-8 and TRBJ2-1; possibly TRBD2 for D (5 bases). V was shortened by 8 bases and J by 6 bases, with 8 bases between the two germline ends. Germline V gives CDR1 SGHVS, CDR2 FQNEAQ. The CDR3 consists of 11 residues. The CDR3 DNA sequence: TGTGCCAGCGTCCGGGGCAATGAGCAGTTCTTC. The encoded protein is CASVRGNEQFF.

This clonotype was observed a handful of times. The chain has TRBV5-6 and TRBJ1-5; 7 positions agree with TRBD1. The CDR3 contains 16 residues. The V gene's germline CDR1 is SGHDT and CDR2 YYEEEE. Trimming at V came to 1 base and at J to 2 bases, leaving 6 bases not matched to a gene. CDR3 loop: CASSLRKGARNQPQHF. DNA for the CDR3: TGTGCCAGCAGCTTGCGGAAGGGGGCCCGCAATCAGCCCCAGCATTTT.

The chain uses TRBV9 and TRBJ1-1, with no clear D. V dropped 3 bases and J dropped 3 bases, with 12 bases sitting between them. CDR1 is SGDLS and CDR2 is YYNGEE in the germline V gene. The CDR3 has 14 residues. The DNA of the CDR3 is TGTGCCAGCAGCGCGGGAGGACCCTACACTGAAGCTTTCTTT. Encoded protein: CASSAGGPYTEAFF.

This clonotype was observed many times. V gene TRBV7-2 combines with J gene TRBJ1-1; a weak D match, TRBD1 (6 bases). Per germline, CDR1 SGHTA and CDR2 FQGNSA. The V end lost 4 bases, the J end lost 9 bases, and 15 bases lay between the germline ends. This CDR3 has 13 amino acids. The CDR3 sequence is CASSWATRDKAFF. In DNA, the CDR3 is TGTGCCAGCAGCTGGGCGACTCGGGACAAAGCTTTCTTT. Variable domain in full (rest from reference TRBV7-2 and TRBJ1-1): GAGVSQSPSNKVTEKGKDVELRCDPISGHTALYWYRQSLGQGLEFLIYFQGNSAPDKSGLPSDRFSAERTGGSVSTLTIQRTQQEDSAVYLCASSWATRDKAFFGQGTRLTVV.

The chain couples TRBV4-1 to TRBJ2-7; D unresolved. Between the trimmed V and J ends, which lost 6 bases and 2 bases, there was a span of 14 bases. The CDR3 length is 14 residues. Germline CDR1 and CDR2: MGHRA and YSYEKL. The CDR3 sequence is CASSVSASPYEQYF. Here the CDR3 DNA reads TGCGCCAGCAGTGTCTCAGCCAGTCCCTACGAGCAGTACTTC.

This clonotype turned up a few times. DNA of the CDR3: TGTGCCAGCTTGCCTCCAGGGGAAGCTGAAGCTTTCTTT. It is translated as CASLPPGEAEAFF. The chain links TRBV27 to TRBJ1-1; possible D gene TRBD1, 6 bases. CDR1 is MNHEY, CDR2 SMNVEV, per germline (reference sequence). The V gene lost 8 bases and the J gene lost 6 bases, with 16 bases spanning the gap. The CDR3 runs to 13 residues.

This chain connects TRBV12-3 or TRBV12-4 to TRBJ2-3; 9 bases agree with TRBD2. The J segment lost 2 bases and the V segment lost 6 bases, leaving 6 bases of the junction unmatched. The CDR3 loop spans 15 amino acids. The CDR3 spells CASRPGLANTDTQYF. CDR3 sequence (DNA): TGTGCCAGCAGACCGGGACTAGCAAACACAGATACGCAGTATTTT.

The chain couples TRBV6-6 to TRBJ2-7; D remains unclear. V shed 0 bases and J shed 1 base, with 13 bases lying between them. The CDR3 runs to 16 residues. Germline loops: CDR1 MNHNY, CDR2 SVGAGI (reference sequence). Here the CDR3 DNA reads TGTGCCAGCAGTTACTCGTCCGAAATCCGGTCCTACGAGCAGTACTTC. Its translation: CASSYSSEIRSYEQYF.

This chain connects TRBV29-1 to TRBJ2-1, with D perhaps TRBD1 or TRBD2 (5 bases each). Germline-derived CDR1 and CDR2 are SQVTM and ANQGSEA. The V end lost 2 bases, the J end lost 8 bases, and 19 bases lay between the germline ends. This CDR3 region has 15 residues. The CDR3 spells CSVELRGAPWDEQFF. In nucleotides, the CDR3 is TGCAGCGTTGAATTAAGAGGGGCCCCATGGGATGAGCAGTTCTTC.

The J gene is TRBJ2-5, the V gene TRBV4-1, with D tentatively TRBD1 or TRBD2 (5 bases each). The CDR3 is 16 amino acids. Trimming removed 3 bases from V and 4 bases from J, with 18 bases in between. In germline, CDR1 is MGHRA, CDR2 YSYEKL. The CDR3: CASSHRGTTHGETQYF. The CDR3 region has the DNA TGCGCCAGCAGCCACCGTGGGACCACCCATGGAGAGACCCAGTACTTC.

The table lists this clonotype with a few counts. V gene TRBV27 combines with J gene TRBJ2-3; 14 nucleotides align to TRBD2. Looked up from germline, CDR1 is MNHEY and CDR2 is SMNVEV (reference sequence). The CDR3 is 16 residues long. After removal of 6 bases from V and 5 bases from J, the junction contained 7 bases not matched to a gene. CDR3: CASRPGLAGAEDTQYF. The CDR3 DNA sequence: TGTGCCAGCAGACCGGGACTAGCGGGGGCGGAAGATACGCAGTATTTT.

The chain couples TRBV6-6 to TRBJ2-6, with TRBD1 identical over 10 bases. Unmatched junction bases numbered 9, after V lost 7 bases and J lost 0 bases. CDR1 and CDR2 (germline): MNHNY, SVGAGI (reference sequence). The CDR3 consists of 18 residues. Written as DNA, the CDR3 is TGTGCCAGCATCCCGGGACAGGGGACTAACTCTGGGGCCAACGTCCTGACTTTC. Protein: CASIPGQGTNSGANVLTF.

This chain links TRBV4-1 with TRBJ2-6; perhaps TRBD2 as D (5 bases). CDR1 is MGHRA and CDR2 is YSYEKL in the germline V gene. The CDR3 totals 19 residues. Deletions cut 0 bases from V and 1 base from J, with 16 bases between. The DNA for the CDR3 is TGCGCCAGCAGCCAAGATGGTCGGCGGGTGTCGTCTGGGGCCAACGTCCTGACTTTC. Translated, it gives CASSQDGRRVSSGANVLTF.

This clonotype has a handful of counts. The chain links TRBV11-2 to TRBJ1-6, with TRBD1 identical over 9 bases. J gave up 7 bases and V 3 bases, and 4 bases lay outside the gene matches. The CDR3 loop spans 15 amino acids. Per germline, CDR1 SGHAT and CDR2 FQNNGV. The CDR3 DNA follows: TGTGCCAGCAGCTTTAGGGACAGGGACAATTCACCCCTCCACTTT. Translated, it gives CASSFRDRDNSPLHF. The complete variable domain, with remaining parts taken from reference TRBV11-2 and TRBJ1-6, reads EAGVAQSPRYKIIEKRQSVAFWCNPISGHATLYWYQQILGQGPKLLIQFQNNGVVDDSQLPKDRFSAERLKGVDSTLKIQPAKLEDSAVYLCASSFRDRDNSPLHFGNGTRLTVT.

This chain uses TRBV6-2 or TRBV6-3 with TRBJ2-4; D gene ambiguous. The V end lost 2 bases, the J end lost 4 bases, and 9 bases lay between the germline ends. From germline, CDR1 is MNHEY and CDR2 SVGEGT. The CDR3 is 14 amino acids. In DNA form, the CDR3 reads TGTGCCAGCAGTTACATTGAGAGAAAAAACATTCAGTACTTC. This translates into CASSYIERKNIQYF.

This sequence joins TRBV28 and TRBJ2-1; no clear D. Trimming cost V 8 bases and J 7 bases, with 9 bases left between them. In germline, CDR1 is MDHEN, CDR2 SYDVKM. The CDR3 is 11 residues long. CDR3 sequence reads: CASETRNEQFF. As DNA, the CDR3 is TGTGCCAGCGAAACCCGAAATGAGCAGTTCTTC. The full variable domain, with the rest looked up from reference TRBV28 and TRBJ2-1, is DVKVTQSSRYLVKRTGEKVFLECVQDMDHENMFWYRQDPGLGLRLIYFSYDVKMKEKGDIPEGYSVSREKKERFSLILESASTNQTSMYLCASETRNEQFFGPGTRLTVL.

There are many counts of this clonotype. J is TRBJ2-1 and V is TRBV7-2; 12 nucleotides line up with TRBD2. This CDR3 comprises 16 residues. V dropped 5 bases and J dropped 3; count of bases not matched to a gene: 5. The germline V gene encodes CDR1 SGHTA and CDR2 FQGNSA. DNA of the CDR3: TGTGCCAGCAGCGCCGGACTAGCGGGGAGCTACAATGAGCAGTTCTTC. This encodes CASSAGLAGSYNEQFF.

The chain joins TRBV6-5 to TRBJ2-1; TRBD1 agrees at 7 bases. Germline V gives CDR1 MNHEY, CDR2 SVGAGI. The CDR3 runs to 17 residues. V lost 0 bases and J lost 3; bases outside the gene matches: 8. The CDR3 DNA reads as TGTGCCAGCAGTTACTCACTTCCGGGACAGCACTACAATGAGCAGTTCTTC. Translation gives CASSYSLPGQHYNEQFF.

This clonotype was counted only a few times. The CDR3 reads CASNPLAPTKTSTDTQYF. The CDR3, as DNA: TGTGCCAGCAACCCCCTGGCTCCGACCAAAACTAGCACAGATACGCAGTATTTT. The chain employs TRBV5-6 and TRBJ2-3; D is unresolved. Trimming stripped 6 bases from V and 0 bases from J, with 23 bases between. Looked up from germline, CDR1 is SGHDT and CDR2 is YYEEEE. CDR3 length: 18 residues.

The V gene is TRBV28, the J gene TRBJ1-1; the D gene is possibly TRBD1 (6 bases). V was shortened by 5 bases and J by 1 base, with 11 bases between the two germline ends. This CDR3 has 14 amino acids. Per germline, CDR1 MDHEN and CDR2 SYDVKM. The CDR3 DNA follows: TGTGCCAGCAGTAGATACAGGGCGAACACTGAAGCTTTCTTT. It codes for CASSRYRANTEAFF.

The chain joins TRBV14 to TRBJ2-1; 10 bases map to TRBD2. The CDR3 sequence is 15 residues long. Trimming at V came to 4 bases and at J to 7 bases, leaving 7 bases not matched to a gene. Germline lookup yields CDR1 SGHDN and CDR2 FVKESK. The CDR3 loop is CASSRQGLAWNEQFF. CDR3 coding DNA: TGTGCCAGCAGCCGACAGGGACTAGCGTGGAATGAGCAGTTCTTC.

In this sample, this clonotype turned up a few times. The chain joins TRBV6-5 to TRBJ2-7, with 12 bases fitting TRBD2. Germline V gene lookup returns CDR1 MNHEY and CDR2 SVGAGI. V lost 5 bases to trimming and J lost 1 base; unmatched junction nucleotides: 9. This CDR3 has 17 residues. The CDR3 protein is CASSVLAGGPGSYEQYF. The CDR3 coding sequence is TGTGCCAGCAGTGTACTAGCGGGGGGCCCTGGGTCCTACGAGCAGTACTTC.